This TCR beta chain was recorded in a study of human versus mouse CDR3 diversity and MHC coevolution. Regarding the study as a whole: Humans had the largest estimated TCR beta repertoire, some 1.5 million clonotypes.

Trimming pared 2 bases from V and 3 bases from J, leaving 14 bases between. CDR3 length: 15 amino acids. The germline V gene has CDR1 SGHRS and CDR2 YFSETQ. Turning to this clone: Its antigen is undetermined.

Assay used: immunoSEQ multiplex PCR; TCRdb lists only in-frame clones, some missing. This sample has just under 60,000 clones, with around 94% found just once. What was sequenced was naive CD4+ T cells from blood. Subset of the sample: CD45RO-negative CD62L-positive naive CD4 T cells. This TCR derives from a person in their sixties in good health. V usage is TRBV5-1 and J usage is TRBJ1-2, with a tentative D call TRBD1 (5 bases). CDR3 sequence: CASSLSREGHYGYTF. In DNA form, the CDR3 reads TGCGCCAGCAGCTTAAGCAGGGAGGGTCACTATGGCTACACCTTC.